Presented here are 8 T cell receptor beta chains from one specimen sequenced in a study of CD8 T cells in ankylosing spondylitis. Study observations and caveats: Seven to nine highly homologous variants made up a TCR beta motif, and this motif appeared characteristic of ankylosing spondylitis blood.

Their antigens are not known. Each CDR3 protein gets one entry after TCRdb re-called the 5' RACE reads with MiXCR. Counted here are approximately 440,000 distinct CDR3 sequences, under 20% occurring once; the ten biggest clones make up just over 1%. Sequencing was carried out using blood, either unsorted or a sorted T cell fraction (not recorded which). These receptors were collected from a male donor with ankylosing spondylitis.

This clonotype was observed many times. The gene calls are TRBV5-1 and TRBJ2-1, with TRBD1 identical over 7 bases. CDR3 length: 15 residues. Germline V gene lookup returns CDR1 SGHRS and CDR2 YFSETQ. V was clipped by 6 bases and J by 0 bases; unmatched bases: 6. The CDR3 sequence is CASNRQGYSYNEQFF. In DNA form, the CDR3 reads TGCGCCAGCAATCGACAGGGTTACTCCTACAATGAGCAGTTCTTC. The complete variable domain, with remaining parts taken from reference TRBV5-1 and TRBJ2-1, reads KAGVTQTPRYLIKTRGQQVTLSCSPISGHRSVSWYQQTPGQGLQFLFEYFSETQRNKGNFPGRFSGRQFSNSRSEMNVSTLELGDSALYLCASNRQGYSYNEQFFGPGTRLTVL.

This clonotype was detected a few times. The chain employs TRBV12-3 or TRBV12-4 and TRBJ2-7; unclear D gene. The CDR3 is made up of 11 amino acids. The germline V and J ends were trimmed by 3 bases and 4 bases, with 4 bases remaining between them. CDR3 DNA: TGTGCCAGCAGTTTCGCGTACGAGCAGTACTTC. It codes for CASSFAYEQYF.

This chain joins TRBV27 and TRBJ2-3, with 8 bases lining up with TRBD2. J gave up 5 bases and V 6 bases, and 13 bases lay outside the gene matches. This CDR3 region has 16 residues. Germline CDR1 is MNHEY and CDR2 is SMNVEV (reference sequence). This CDR3 is CASSPLSGGAGDTQYF. CDR3 in DNA: TGTGCCAGCAGCCCCCTCTCCGGGGGGGCCGGAGATACGCAGTATTTT.

The table lists this clonotype with a few counts. This chain links TRBV7-2 with TRBJ2-1; 11 nucleotides agree with TRBD2. Germline lookup yields CDR1 SGHTA and CDR2 FQGNSA. Trimming took 5 bases from V and 10 from J; bases not matched to a gene: 16. This CDR3 spans 17 amino acids. CDR3 in amino acids: CASSPRGTSGPRGEQFF. The CDR3 bases are TGTGCCAGCAGCCCTCGCGGGACTAGCGGTCCGAGGGGGGAGCAGTTCTTC. The whole variable domain, remainder taken from reference TRBV7-2 and TRBJ2-1, is GAGVSQSPSNKVTEKGKDVELRCDPISGHTALYWYRQSLGQGLEFLIYFQGNSAPDKSGLPSDRFSAERTGGSVSTLTIQRTQQEDSAVYLCASSPRGTSGPRGEQFFGPGTRLTVL.

The gene calls are TRBV27 and TRBJ2-1, with no clear D. Germline CDR1 MNHEY, CDR2 SMNVEV (reference sequence). The CDR3 has 17 amino acids. V lost 1 base to trimming and J lost 8 bases, with 21 bases between them. Written as DNA, the CDR3 is TGTGCCAGCAGTTTATTCCCCTCCGTTGGGTTTATCCATGAGCAGTTCTTC. Its translation is CASSLFPSVGFIHEQFF.

This chain uses TRBV9 with TRBJ2-3; 9 bases are shared with TRBD2. CDR3 length equals 18 residues. Germline V gene data show CDR1 as SGDLS and CDR2 as YYNGEE. Trimming cost V 3 bases and J 0 bases; bases outside gene matches: 11. CDR3 nucleotide sequence: TGTGCCAGCAGCGACCGCCAGCGGGGGGAGACTAGCACAGATACGCAGTATTTT. Protein: CASSDRQRGETSTDTQYF.

The gene calls are TRBV13 and TRBJ2-2; D may be TRBD1 or TRBD2 (6 bases each). Germline loops: CDR1 PRHDT, CDR2 FYEKMQ (reference sequence). Trimming pared 7 bases from V and 0 bases from J, leaving 15 bases between. CDR3 length equals 16 residues. This CDR3 is CASTPHGGANTGELFF. The CDR3 bases are TGTGCCAGCACCCCCCACGGGGGCGCGAACACCGGGGAGCTGTTTTTT.

This clonotype was recorded a few times. The rearrangement links TRBV18 to TRBJ2-1; TRBD1 matches 8 bases. Trimming removed 0 bases from V and 7 bases from J; junction bases left unmatched: 5. CDR1 KGHSH and CDR2 LQKENI come from the germline V gene. There are 15 residues in the CDR3. The chain's CDR3 is CASSPPDRAGNEQFF. Here the CDR3 DNA reads TGTGCCAGCTCACCACCGGACAGGGCAGGAAATGAGCAGTTCTTC. The full variable domain, in which reference TRBV18 and TRBJ2-1 provide the parts outside the CDR3, is NAGVMQNPRHLVRRRGQEARLRCSPMKGHSHVYWYRQLPEEGLKFMVYLQKENIIDESGMPKERFSAEFPKEGPSILRIQQVVRGDSAAYFCASSPPDRAGNEQFFGPGTRLTVL.